This T cell receptor (beta chain) is drawn from a study of brain T cells in children with intractable seizures. Study results and limitations: HCMV serostatus was not known, and viral specificity came from CDR3 similarity only. Pre- and post-surgery blood differed in depth, so pre-surgery absences may be undersampling.

As to this clone: The antigen remains unidentified.

Surgery cases with the highest brain T cell transcript signatures were chosen for sequencing. Patients received at least one anti-epileptic drug before surgery. This CDR3 region has 15 residues. Germline CDR1 and CDR2: SGDLS and YYNGEE. The germline V and J ends were trimmed by 0 bases and 2 bases, with 9 bases remaining between them. Some clones are missing from TCRdb's copy, which holds only in-frame ones; the method was immunoSEQ multiplex PCR. The data show 80,000 or so clones, 90% to 95% seen once. The TCR originated in a girl aged 2 to 10 with Rasmussen encephalitis and intractable seizures. This specimen consisted of peripheral blood, obtained at surgery. The chain combines TRBV9 with TRBJ2-1; D perhaps matches TRBD2 (6 bases). The CDR3 here is CASSVAGVTYNEQFF. For the CDR3, the DNA is TGTGCCAGCAGCGTAGCGGGGGTGACCTACAATGAGCAGTTCTTC. Supplemented by reference TRBV9 and TRBJ2-1, the full variable domain reads DSGVTQTPKHLITATGQRVTLRCSPRSGDLSVYWYQQSLDQGLQFLIQYYNGEERAKGNILERFSAQQFPDLHSELNLSSLELGDSALYFCASSVAGVTYNEQFFGPGTRLTVL.